These 15 T cell receptor beta chains originate from one sample sequenced in a study of T cell responses to AZD1222 COVID-19 vaccine. The protocol was immunoSEQ multiplex PCR, while the TCRdb copy is restricted to in-frame clones and leaves out a portion. This sample carries 100,000 to 130,000 clones, 70% to 90% of them seen once, and the ten largest clones take around 5%. The sequenced sample was peripheral blood, obtained 28 days after the second AZD1222 dose. Receptor source: an adult who received the AZD1222 COVID-19 vaccine.

The rearrangement links TRBV4-1 to TRBJ1-1; TRBD1 is a possible D gene (5 bases). Germline CDR1 and CDR2: MGHRA and YSYEKL. The CDR3 sequence is 17 residues long. Deletions cut 1 base from V and 0 bases from J, with 15 bases between. CDR3 region: CASSQGWGSRMNTEAFF. DNA of the CDR3: TGCGCCAGCAGCCAAGGGTGGGGCAGCAGAATGAACACTGAAGCTTTCTTT.

V usage is TRBV6-5 and J usage is TRBJ1-5; a possible D gene is TRBD1 (6 bases). The V end lost 6 bases, the J end lost 3 bases, and 9 bases lay between the germline ends. The CDR3 consists of 13 residues. Germline V gene data show CDR1 as MNHEY and CDR2 as SVGAGI. CDR3 region: CASSQGFNQPQHF. DNA for the CDR3: TGTGCCAGCAGCCAGGGGTTCAATCAGCCCCAGCATTTT.

The V call is TRBV30, the J call TRBJ2-7, with D possibly TRBD1 on 6 matching bases. The CDR3 has 14 amino acids. Germline values: CDR1 GTSNPN, CDR2 SVGIG (reference sequence). Trimming shortened V by 0 bases and J by 1 base, and 10 bases separated the two germline ends. The CDR3 region has the DNA TGTGCCTGGAGTGTGACAGGACTTTCCTACGAGCAGTACTTC. Its protein is CAWSVTGLSYEQYF.

For this clone: Other nucleotide sequences in the sample specify the same CDR3. The chain uses TRBV18 and TRBJ2-7; D assignment may be TRBD1 or TRBD2 (5 bases each). Looked up from germline, CDR1 is KGHSH and CDR2 is LQKENI. The length of the CDR3 is 13 residues. V was trimmed by 9 bases and J by 1 base, leaving 13 bases between them. The CDR3 bases are TGTGCCAGTTCCCCTGGGACGTCCTACGAGCAGTACTTC. It specifies CASSPGTSYEQYF.

The V call is TRBV4-2, the J call TRBJ1-5; no clear D. CDR3 length: 14 amino acids. From germline, CDR1 is LGHNA and CDR2 YNFKEQ. With 2 bases removed from V and 3 bases from J, the gap between germline ends came to 8 bases. Here the CDR3 DNA reads TGTGCCAGCAGCCAACGCATCGACAATCAGCCCCAGCATTTT. Amino acid sequence: CASSQRIDNQPQHF.

The chain uses TRBV6-5 and TRBJ2-7; D is possibly TRBD2 (6 bases). Germline V CDR1 and CDR2: MNHEY, SVGAGI. V was shortened by 6 bases and J by 2 bases, with 11 bases between the two germline ends. The CDR3 sequence is 13 residues long. CDR3 sequence: CASRTGTAYEQYF. CDR3 in DNA: TGTGCCAGCAGAACCGGGACTGCCTACGAGCAGTACTTC.

The V call is TRBV18, the J call TRBJ2-7; 9 nucleotides align to TRBD1. CDR1 and CDR2 from the germline V gene are KGHSH and LQKENI. The ends lost 4 bases at V and 0 bases at J; junction bases unmatched: 4. This CDR3 contains 15 residues. CDR3 region: CASSLGQGPSYEQYF. In DNA form, the CDR3 reads TGTGCCAGCTCACTTGGACAGGGGCCCTCCTACGAGCAGTACTTC.

The chain couples TRBV30 to TRBJ2-7, with 8 bases identical to TRBD1. The CDR3 covers 13 residues. J gave up 7 bases and V 4 bases, and 9 bases lay outside the gene matches. In germline, CDR1 is GTSNPN, CDR2 SVGIG (reference sequence). CDR3 nucleotide sequence: TGTGCCTGGACCCCGATCCGGACAGGGGAGCAGTACTTC. It encodes CAWTPIRTGEQYF.

This sequence joins TRBV28 and TRBJ1-1, with TRBD1 identical over 10 bases. CDR3 size: 15 residues. Unmatched junction bases numbered 8, after V lost 8 bases and J lost 2 bases. Germline CDR1 MDHEN, CDR2 SYDVKM. The CDR3 is CASRRTGGINTEAFF. In DNA, the CDR3 is TGTGCCAGCCGCCGGACAGGGGGAATCAACACTGAAGCTTTCTTT.

The rearrangement links TRBV6-5 to TRBJ1-4; 7 nucleotides line up with TRBD1. Trimming removed 0 bases from V and 7 bases from J; junction bases left unmatched: 5. The CDR3 spans 15 residues. The germline V gene has CDR1 MNHEY and CDR2 SVGAGI. CDR3 DNA: TGTGCCAGCAGTTACTCGACAGGGCACCTTGAAAAACTGTTTTTT. The encoded protein is CASSYSTGHLEKLFF.

This clone was seen only once. The chain carries TRBV2 and TRBJ2-2; D remains unclear. Trimming took off 1 base at V and 6 bases at J, with 9 bases between the two ends. Per the germline V gene, CDR1 is SNHLY and CDR2 is FYNNEI. This CDR3 has 14 amino acids. The DNA for the CDR3 is TGTGCCAGCAGTGAAGGTGGAGTCTCCGGGGAGCTGTTTTTT. Its translation: CASSEGGVSGELFF.

The chain is built from TRBV18 and TRBJ1-1; D gene unclear. CDR3 size: 13 residues. The ends were cut back, 3 bases at V and 4 bases at J, with 9 bases in the middle. Germline lookup yields CDR1 KGHSH and CDR2 LQKENI. The CDR3 nucleotides read TGTGCCAGCTCACCGTCAACGGGCACTGAAGCTTTCTTT. Protein: CASSPSTGTEAFF.

The V and J genes are TRBV28 and TRBJ1-6; D might be TRBD1 (6 bases). CDR3 length equals 16 residues. Germline V CDR1 and CDR2: MDHEN, SYDVKM. Trimming pared 5 bases from V and 10 bases from J, leaving 21 bases between. For the CDR3, the DNA is TGTGCCAGCAGTACAAACCCAACAGGGTTTCTGTCACCCCTCCACTTT. Its translation is CASSTNPTGFLSPLHF.

Notes on this clone: One end of the junction fails to match germline, which may point to a read error. The chain joins TRBV7-2 to TRBJ2-1, with D maybe TRBD1 (6 bases). CDR3 length equals 11 residues. Germline values: CDR1 SGHTA, CDR2 FQGNSA. The CDR3 reads CASSPPGQPIF. CDR3 DNA: TGTGCCAGCAGCCCCCCCGGACAGCCGATCTTC.

The V and J genes are TRBV19 and TRBJ1-1, with D uncertain. CDR1 is LNHDA, CDR2 SQIVND, per germline (reference sequence). The CDR3 runs to 13 residues. Trimming took off 5 bases at V and 4 bases at J, with 11 bases between the two ends. CDR3 protein: CASSVHSGTEAFF. The CDR3, as DNA: TGTGCCAGTAGTGTTCACAGTGGCACTGAAGCTTTCTTT. The full variable domain, its missing parts supplied by reference TRBV19 and TRBJ1-1, is DGGITQSPKYLFRKEGQNVTLSCEQNLNHDAMYWYRQDPGQGLRLIYYSQIVNDFQKGDIAEGYSVSREKKESFPLTVTSAQKNPTAFYLCASSVHSGTEAFFGQGTRLTVV.